These 26 T cell receptor beta chains came from one sample sequenced in a study of blood T cells in healthy people across ages. A second PCR, run for about 7 to 12 cycles, used a sample-barcoded 5' primer plus a J-beta primer mix. MiXCR was run by TCRdb on the 5' RACE reads, yielding one entry per CDR3 protein. Among more than 900,000 distinct CDR3 sequences listed, 29% were seen once. The same sample was also used in a study of T cells of mothers and their children.

What was sequenced was blood. The source of these receptors is a woman between 35 and 50 years old in good health.

The chain joins TRBV3-1 to TRBJ1-5, with a weak D call TRBD1 (6 bases). Trimming took off 0 bases at V and 4 bases at J, with 10 bases between the two ends. Germline V gene data show CDR1 as LGHDT and CDR2 as YNNKEL (reference sequence). The CDR3 covers 15 residues. CDR3 in DNA: TGTGCCAGCAGCCAAGATTTAGGGGGGAATCAGCCCCAGCATTTT. Translation gives CASSQDLGGNQPQHF. The whole variable domain, remainder taken from reference TRBV3-1 and TRBJ1-5, is DTAVSQTPKYLVTQMGNDKSIKCEQNLGHDTMYWYKQDSKKFLKIMFSYNNKELIINETVPNRFSPKSPDKAHLNLHINSLELGDSAVYFCASSQDLGGNQPQHFGDGTRLSIL.

This chain joins TRBV7-9 and TRBJ1-1, with D unclear. Trimming took off 5 bases at V and 4 bases at J, with 17 bases between the two ends. CDR1 is SEHNR, CDR2 FQNEAQ, per germline (reference sequence). The CDR3 covers 15 residues. The CDR3 nucleotides are TGTGCCAGCAGCCCAGCGAATGGGCCGGGCACTGAAGCTTTCTTT. Translating gives CASSPANGPGTEAFF.

In its sample, this clonotype was seen many times. The V gene is TRBV12-3 or TRBV12-4, the J gene TRBJ2-1; D unclear. The CDR3 has 12 residues. V lost 1 base, J lost 11 bases, and 9 bases lay in between. CDR3 region: CASSLEPDKQFF. In nucleotides, the CDR3 is TGTGCCAGCAGTTTAGAGCCTGACAAGCAGTTCTTC.

This sequence joins TRBV4-3 and TRBJ2-3; D is perhaps TRBD1 or TRBD2 (6 bases each). CDR3 size: 16 residues. Germline V gene lookup returns CDR1 LGHNA and CDR2 YSLEER. The V gene lost 0 bases and the J gene lost 5 bases, with 15 bases spanning the gap. CDR3 amino acids: CASSQERDSRGDTQYF. CDR3 in DNA: TGCGCCAGCAGCCAAGAACGGGACTCCAGGGGAGATACGCAGTATTTT.

This clonotype was picked up many times. V usage is TRBV27 and J usage is TRBJ2-5; 12 bases match TRBD2. The CDR3 runs 16 residues. V was clipped by 5 bases and J by 9 bases; unmatched bases: 13. Germline CDR1 MNHEY, CDR2 SMNVEV (reference sequence). The CDR3 DNA sequence: TGTGCCAGCAGTCCAAGACTAGCGGGGGTCGGGGGGCCCCAGTACTTC. Its translation: CASSPRLAGVGGPQYF.

The chain couples TRBV10-3 to TRBJ2-7; D tentatively fits TRBD1 or TRBD2 (5 bases each). V was trimmed by 2 bases and J by 1 base, leaving 12 bases between them. The CDR3 spans 15 residues. Per the germline V gene, CDR1 is ENHRY and CDR2 is SYGVKD. The CDR3 coding sequence is TGTGCCATCAGTGAGCAAGGGACGGGGTCCTACGAGCAGTACTTC. Encoded protein: CAISEQGTGSYEQYF.

This clonotype showed up many times. This chain joins TRBV5-1 and TRBJ2-5; TRBD2 aligns across 11 bases. The CDR3 is 15 residues long. In germline, CDR1 is SGHRS, CDR2 YFSETQ. The J segment lost 4 bases and the V segment lost 0 bases, leaving 2 bases of the junction unmatched. CDR3 sequence: CASSLELAGGETQYF. DNA for the CDR3: TGCGCCAGCAGCTTGGAGCTAGCGGGGGGAGAGACCCAGTACTTC.

This clonotype has ten or more counts. The rearrangement links TRBV6-5 to TRBJ2-4, with a weak D call TRBD2 (6 bases). The V gene lost 0 bases and the J gene lost 13 bases, with 13 bases spanning the gap. The CDR3 covers 13 residues. Germline V gene lookup returns CDR1 MNHEY and CDR2 SVGAGI. The chain's CDR3 is CASSYSTGVRQYF. The CDR3 DNA is TGTGCCAGCAGTTACTCGACGGGGGTTAGGCAGTACTTC.

Remarks on this clonotype: Since a much larger clone is just one base distant, this may be a read error. The CDR3 reads CAGGQGLETQYF. CDR3 DNA: TGTGCTGGTGGACAGGGGTTGGAGACCCAGTACTTC. The gene calls are TRBV12-5 and TRBJ2-4; the match to TRBD1 covers 9 bases. The J call is uncertain, as TRBJ2-5 better fits the DNA end. Germline CDR1 and CDR2: LGHNT and FRNRAP. The CDR3 covers 12 residues.

This clonotype was picked up a small number of times. The rearrangement uses TRBV12-3 or TRBV12-4 and TRBJ2-7; possibly TRBD1 or TRBD2 for D (5 bases each). This CDR3 has 14 residues. The V gene lost 3 bases and the J gene lost 5 bases, with 14 bases spanning the gap. The CDR3 coding sequence is TGTGCCAGCAGTTTGAGGGGAGTAGGCGACGAGCAGTACTTC. Protein product: CASSLRGVGDEQYF.

The V gene is TRBV28, the J gene TRBJ1-2, with 7 nucleotides matching TRBD1. The CDR3 has 16 residues. CDR1 and CDR2 (germline): MDHEN, SYDVKM. The junction had 14 bases not matched to a gene; V was cut back by 4 bases and J by 6 bases. This CDR3 is CASSSLTGLIRNGYTF. The CDR3 bases are TGTGCCAGCAGTTCGCTGACAGGGTTGATTCGAAATGGCTACACCTTC.

The chain combines TRBV10-3 with TRBJ2-7; 8 bases match TRBD1. The CDR3 runs 14 residues. With V trimmed by 3 bases and J by 3 bases, 4 bases remained unmatched. CDR1 and CDR2 from the germline V gene are ENHRY and SYGVKD. In nucleotides, the CDR3 is TGTGCCATCAGTGAATTTGGACAGGGCTACGAGCAGTACTTC. It specifies CAISEFGQGYEQYF.

A few counts support this clonotype. The junction and the germline gene differ at one end; a read error may be behind it. The chain has TRBV27 and TRBJ1-2, with D tentatively TRBD1 (6 bases). Germline V CDR1 and CDR2: MNHEY, SMNVEV (reference sequence). The CDR3 contains 14 residues. DNA of the CDR3: TGTACCAGCAGCTCAGGGGCCGCTAACTATGGCTACACCTTC. Translated, it gives CTSSSGAANYGYTF.

The chain joins TRBV6-6 to TRBJ1-5; TRBD1 matches 8 bases. Unmatched junction bases numbered 6, after V lost 6 bases and J lost 5 bases. Germline V lookup: CDR1 MNHNY, CDR2 SVGAGI (reference sequence). This CDR3 comprises 14 residues. The CDR3 region has the DNA TGTGCCAGCAGCAGGACAGGGCTTGATCAGCCCCAGCATTTT. It specifies CASSRTGLDQPQHF.

This clonotype was picked up many times. This chain links TRBV6-6 with TRBJ2-7; D unclear. Looked up from germline, CDR1 is MNHNY and CDR2 is SVGAGI (reference sequence). The length of the CDR3 is 14 residues. Trimming left V 2 bases short and J 4 bases short, with 12 bases between. The CDR3 coding sequence is TGTGCCAGCAGTTACGAGTCTTACCGGTACGAGCAGTACTTC. Encoded protein: CASSYESYRYEQYF.

This chain links TRBV5-5 with TRBJ2-5, with D tentatively TRBD2 (6 bases). The germline V gene has CDR1 SGHKS and CDR2 YYEKEE (reference sequence). With 4 bases removed from V and 0 bases from J, the gap between germline ends came to 16 bases. The CDR3 contains 16 residues. CDR3 loop: CASSSSGQTYQETQYF. Here the CDR3 DNA reads TGTGCCAGCAGCAGCAGCGGGCAGACTTACCAAGAGACCCAGTACTTC.

The chain has TRBV2 and TRBJ2-7; no definite D call. Trimming shortened V by 5 bases and J by 7 bases, and 12 bases separated the two germline ends. The germline V gene encodes CDR1 SNHLY and CDR2 FYNNEI. This CDR3 comprises 12 residues. CDR3 sequence reads: CASSTWTQEQYF. CDR3 coding DNA: TGTGCCAGCAGTACCTGGACCCAGGAGCAGTACTTC.

The V gene is TRBV7-9, the J gene TRBJ1-1, with D possibly TRBD1 on 5 matching bases. V shed 3 bases and J shed 0 bases, with 11 bases lying between them. Germline V gene data show CDR1 as SEHNR and CDR2 as FQNEAQ (reference sequence). The CDR3 covers 15 residues. CDR3 residues: CASSFSRGMNTEAFF. Here the CDR3 DNA reads TGTGCCAGCAGCTTTAGTAGGGGCATGAACACTGAAGCTTTCTTT. The whole variable domain, filled in from reference TRBV7-9 and TRBJ1-1, reads DTGVSQNPRHKITKRGQNVTFRCDPISEHNRLYWYRQTLGQGPEFLTYFQNEAQLEKSRLLSDRFSAERPKGSFSTLEIQRTEQGDSAMYLCASSFSRGMNTEAFFGQGTRLTVV.

The CDR3, as DNA: TGTGCCAGCAGCCATTCGGGACAGGGGGTTGGCTATGGCTACACCTTC. Protein product: CASSHSGQGVGYGYTF. The chain recombines TRBV7-9 with TRBJ1-2, with 11 bases fitting TRBD1. CDR1 is SEHNR, CDR2 FQNEAQ, per germline (reference sequence). With V trimmed by 5 bases and J by 4 bases, 9 bases remained unmatched. CDR3 length: 16 amino acids.

V and J are TRBV5-1 and TRBJ2-5, with no clear D. The last part of the DNA fits TRBJ2-7 better; the J call may be wrong. Germline-derived CDR1 and CDR2 are SGHRS and YFSETQ. This CDR3 comprises 17 residues. The CDR3 DNA reads TGCGCCAGCAGCTTGGGAAACTGGCAGTCACCCTTCTACGAGCAGTACTTC. It codes for CASSLGNWQSPFYEQYF.

This clonotype has at least ten counts. V gene TRBV20-1 combines with J gene TRBJ2-5, with 7 positions matching TRBD1. The CDR3 has 13 amino acids. Germline values: CDR1 DFQATT, CDR2 SNEGSKA (reference sequence). V trimming: 1 base; J trimming: 2 bases; junction bases outside the gene matches: 1. The CDR3 protein is CSARGTGQETQYF. The CDR3, as DNA: TGCAGTGCTAGAGGGACAGGTCAAGAGACCCAGTACTTC.

The rearrangement links TRBV6-6 to TRBJ2-4; D gene uncertain. This CDR3 has 17 residues. The V gene's germline CDR1 is MNHNY and CDR2 SVGAGI (reference sequence). V lost 0 bases and J 2 bases, leaving 14 bases between the germline ends. CDR3 DNA: TGTGCCAGCAGTTACTCCATGGCAGATTCAACCAAAAACATTCAGTACTTC. The encoded protein is CASSYSMADSTKNIQYF.

In this sample, this clonotype turned up a few times. The junction departs from the called germline gene at one end, perhaps through a read error. The chain couples TRBV7-2 to TRBJ1-2; D perhaps matches TRBD1 (5 bases). The CDR3 contains 15 residues. Germline CDR1 reads SGHTA; CDR2 reads FQGNSA. The CDR3 bases are TGTGCCGGCAGCTCATGGGACCTTGCTAACTATGGCTACACCTTC. Its translation is CAGSSWDLANYGYTF. Together with reference TRBV7-2 and TRBJ1-2, the CDR3 gives the full variable domain: GAGVSQSPSNKVTEKGKDVELRCDPISGHTALYWYRQSLGQGLEFLIYFQGNSAPDKSGLPSDRFSAERTGGSVSTLTIQRTQQEDSAVYLCAGSSWDLANYGYTFGSGTRLTVV.

In this sample, this clonotype turned up a few times. V and J are TRBV12-3 or TRBV12-4 and TRBJ1-2, with TRBD1 as a possible D gene (6 bases). Trimming removed 3 bases from V and 6 bases from J, with 17 bases in between. The CDR3 spans 15 residues. For the CDR3, the DNA is TGTGCCAGCAGTTTTCTTGGGACATTGGGGAATGGCTACACCTTC. The encoded protein is CASSFLGTLGNGYTF.

The chain couples TRBV7-9 to TRBJ2-1, with unresolved D. Between the trimmed V and J ends, which lost 2 bases and 6 bases, there was a span of 11 bases. Germline assignment: CDR1 SEHNR and CDR2 FQNEAQ (reference sequence). This CDR3 has 14 amino acids. CDR3 in amino acids: CASSLSVSANEQFF. The CDR3 nucleotides read TGTGCCAGCAGCTTAAGTGTTTCGGCCAATGAGCAGTTCTTC.

At least ten counts were recorded for this clonotype. This chain links TRBV29-1 with TRBJ2-7; 8 bases match TRBD1. CDR3 length equals 11 residues. The V segment lost 6 bases and the J segment 12 bases; nucleotides outside the gene matches: 10. Per the germline V gene, CDR1 is SQVTM and CDR2 is ANQGSEA. This CDR3 is CSVEHRTGRYF. The CDR3 region has the DNA TGCAGCGTCGAACACAGGACAGGGAGGTACTTC.